The sequence of this T cell receptor beta chain was determined in a study of blood T cells in healthy people across ages. Collection of 8.5 to 10 milliliters of peripheral blood was performed for each donor. Together with a sample-barcoded 5' primer, a J-beta primer mix was included in a second PCR lasting roughly 7 to 11 cycles. The authors tagged each cDNA molecule using a template-switch adaptor with 12 random nucleotides. TCRdb ran MiXCR on the 5' RACE reads and lists one entry per CDR3 protein. The sample comprises roughly 1,500,000 distinct CDR3 sequences, about 43% of which are singletons, and roughly 7.9% rests with the top ten. Deletions cut 2 bases from V and 9 bases from J, with 14 bases between. Germline-derived CDR1 and CDR2 are SNHLY and FYNNEI. CDR3 length: 14 residues. Broader study findings: Possibly, changes in expanded clonotypes were confounded because donor CMV status was unknown.

This clonotype was observed a handful of times. The target antigen is unknown. The chain links TRBV2 to TRBJ2-1, with D possibly being TRBD2 (6 bases). The specimen was blood. This receptor was identified in a woman aged 18-29 years in good health. CDR3: CASSESRLVSEQFF. The CDR3 coding sequence is TGTGCCAGCAGTGAATCCAGACTAGTCAGTGAGCAGTTCTTC.